Presented here are 14 T cell receptor beta chains from one specimen sequenced in a study of shared clonotypes between healthy human individuals. Sequencing used immunoSEQ multiplex PCR; TCRdb keeps in-frame clones, though not all of them. The table lists roughly 2.5 million clones, around 94% of them singletons. The sequenced sample consisted of naive CD4+ T cells sorted from blood. Subset noted: CD45RA+ positively selected. The receptors were sampled from a man younger than 35 in good health.

The chain has TRBV11-3 and TRBJ2-7, with no clear D. Trimming removed 1 base from V and 2 bases from J, with 6 bases in between. This CDR3 has 13 residues. Germline CDR1 reads SGHNT; CDR2 reads YENEEA. CDR3 DNA: TGTGCCAGCAGCTTAGGGCTGACCTACGAGCAGTACTTC. Its translation: CASSLGLTYEQYF. The whole variable domain, remainder taken from reference TRBV11-3 and TRBJ2-7, is EAGVVQSPRYKIIEKKQPVAFWCNPISGHNTLYWYLQNLGQGPELLIRYENEEAVDDSQLPKDRFSAERLKGVDSTLKIQPAELGDSAVYLCASSLGLTYEQYFGPGTRLTVT.

The rearrangement joins TRBV27 to TRBJ2-7; the D is unclear. CDR1 MNHEY and CDR2 SMNVEV come from the germline V gene (reference sequence). V was cut by 3 bases and J by 3 bases, with 9 bases left in between. The CDR3 runs 13 residues. The CDR3 loop is CASSFGRYYEQYF. For the CDR3, the DNA is TGTGCCAGCAGTTTTGGGCGATACTACGAGCAGTACTTC.

Notes on this clone: The identical CDR3 is also encoded by other nucleotide sequences in the sample. The V call is TRBV5-6, the J call TRBJ1-2; TRBD1 aligns across 11 bases. The V gene's germline CDR1 is SGHDT and CDR2 YYEEEE. The V and J ends lost 2 bases and 6 bases, in that order; junction bases with no gene match: 6. The CDR3 totals 15 residues. The CDR3 loop reads CASSFGTGGSHGYTF. CDR3 sequence (DNA): TGTGCCAGCAGCTTCGGGACAGGGGGTTCCCATGGCTACACCTTC. Full variable domain (outside the CDR3, taken from reference TRBV5-6 and TRBJ1-2): DAGVTQSPTHLIKTRGQQVTLRCSPKSGHDTVSWYQQALGQGPQFIFQYYEEEERQRGNFPDRFSGHQFPNYSSELNVNALLLGDSALYLCASSFGTGGSHGYTFGSGTRLTVV.

The rearrangement joins TRBV2 to TRBJ2-5; 8 nucleotides match TRBD1. The CDR3 length is 15 residues. Germline CDR1 SNHLY, CDR2 FYNNEI. V was pared by 6 bases and J by 5 bases, with 11 bases of the junction left unmatched. CDR3 in amino acids: CASSTGTGMGETQYF. CDR3 nucleotides: TGTGCCAGCAGCACCGGGACAGGCATGGGGGAGACCCAGTACTTC.

The chain employs TRBV18 and TRBJ2-7; 8 bases line up with TRBD1. CDR1 and CDR2 (germline): KGHSH, LQKENI. The V segment lost 4 bases and the J segment 3 bases; nucleotides outside the gene matches: 5. The CDR3 runs 14 residues. This chain's CDR3 is CASSLDRGNYEQYF. The CDR3 nucleotides read TGTGCCAGCTCACTAGACAGGGGAAACTACGAGCAGTACTTC.

This clone appeared once. The chain links TRBV2 to TRBJ2-7; possibly TRBD1 or TRBD2 for D (5 bases each). V lost 4 bases and J 4 bases, leaving 11 bases between the germline ends. The V gene's germline CDR1 is SNHLY and CDR2 FYNNEI. The CDR3 is 13 amino acids. The CDR3 spells CASSVAREYEQYF. In DNA form, the CDR3 reads TGTGCCAGCAGTGTAGCCAGGGAGTACGAGCAGTACTTC.

This chain connects TRBV6-1 to TRBJ1-3; D unclear. Deletions cut 5 bases from V and 3 bases from J, with 11 bases between. The CDR3 is 14 amino acids. Germline V lookup: CDR1 MNHNS, CDR2 SASEGT. The CDR3 DNA reads TGTGCCAGCAGTCGCCCGACGGATGGAAACACCATATATTTT. Amino acid sequence: CASSRPTDGNTIYF.

Remarks on this clone: This sample also contains other DNA sequences that code for the same CDR3. V and J are TRBV6-5 and TRBJ2-3; weak D call: TRBD2 (5 bases). The germline gives CDR1 MNHEY, CDR2 SVGAGI. This CDR3 contains 13 residues. Deletions cut 6 bases from V and 5 bases from J, with 12 bases between. CDR3 region: CASSRLGGDTQYF. CDR3 DNA: TGTGCCAGCAGCCGCCTTGGAGGAGATACGCAGTATTTT.

The rearrangement uses TRBV6-6 and TRBJ1-6; D gene ambiguous. V lost 2 bases and J 9 bases, leaving 11 bases between the germline ends. Per germline, CDR1 MNHNY and CDR2 SVGAGI (reference sequence). The CDR3 runs 14 residues. CDR3 loop: CASSYTGYGSPLHF. The CDR3 DNA reads as TGTGCCAGCAGTTACACGGGGTACGGTTCACCCCTCCACTTT.

The DNA for the CDR3 is TGTGCCAGTAGCGATACCAGGGGGAGCAATCAGCCCCAGCATTTT. Amino acids: CASSDTRGSNQPQHF. The genes are TRBV19 and TRBJ1-5, with 7 bases lining up with TRBD1. Germline V gene data show CDR1 as LNHDA and CDR2 as SQIVND (reference sequence). The CDR3 is 15 amino acids. J lost 1 base, V lost 6 bases, and 6 bases had no gene match.

The chain recombines TRBV18 with TRBJ1-6; 8 nucleotides align to TRBD1. V shed 3 bases, J shed 0 bases, and the junction held 7 bases outside the gene matches. There are 18 residues in the CDR3. Germline V gives CDR1 KGHSH, CDR2 LQKENI. CDR3 DNA: TGTGCCAGCTCACCTTATAGGACAGGGAGCTCCTATAATTCACCCCTCCACTTT. It encodes CASSPYRTGSSYNSPLHF.

DNA for the CDR3: TGTGCCAGCTCACCAAGACTAGCGGTGGGGTCAGAGACCCAGTACTTC. It encodes CASSPRLAVGSETQYF. V and J are TRBV18 and TRBJ2-5; 9 bases agree with TRBD2. The CDR3 consists of 16 residues. The trim removed 2 bases at V and 4 bases at J, leaving 8 bases unmatched. Germline-derived CDR1 and CDR2 are KGHSH and LQKENI.

The chain recombines TRBV28 with TRBJ1-5; D ambiguous. The CDR3 sequence is 15 residues long. V was pared by 4 bases and J by 3 bases, with 13 bases between. Germline CDR1 is MDHEN and CDR2 is SYDVKM. CDR3 coding DNA: TGTGCCAGCAGTTCAAGGAACAGCTACAATCAGCCCCAGCATTTT. It is translated as CASSSRNSYNQPQHF.

V and J are TRBV5-4 and TRBJ2-7, with D unresolved. V was cut by 1 base and J by 1 base, with 6 bases left in between. Germline assignment: CDR1 SGHNT and CDR2 YYREEE (reference sequence). The length of the CDR3 is 13 residues. In nucleotides, the CDR3 is TGTGCCAGCAGCTTGAAGGGATCCTACGAGCAGTACTTC. It encodes CASSLKGSYEQYF. Full variable domain (outside the CDR3, taken from reference TRBV5-4 and TRBJ2-7): ETGVTQSPTHLIKTRGQQVTLRCSSQSGHNTVSWYQQALGQGPQFIFQYYREEENGRGNFPPRFSGLQFPNYSSELNVNALELDDSALYLCASSLKGSYEQYFGPGTRLTVT.